This T cell receptor beta chain appears in the sequencing data of a study of response to subunit inactivated influenza vaccine. TCRdb used MiXCR to reprocess the RT-PCR reads, holding one entry per CDR3 protein. The table records just under 550,000 distinct CDR3 sequences, roughly 23% of them present only once. CDR3 length: 11 residues. Trimming left V 1 base short and J 15 bases short, with 11 bases between. CDR1 is SGHTS and CDR2 is YDEGEE in the germline V gene. The data were also submitted as part of a second study, on T cells expressing NK-cell markers. This second study says: Making the TCR beta cDNA relied on 5'RACE template switching with UMIs.

The origin of this receptor is a man in his fifties or sixties who received an inactivated influenza vaccine. This rearrangement joins TRBV5-8 to TRBJ2-1; no clear D gene. The sequences come from CD4+ T cells sorted from PBMCs, collected 12 days after vaccination. The CDR3 is CASSLLGPPFF. CDR3 nucleotides: TGTGCCAGCAGCTTGTTAGGTCCCCCGTTCTTC.